This T cell receptor beta chain stems from a study of preoperative IRX-2 immunotherapy in early breast cancer. Sample treatment: preoperative locoregional IRX-2 cytokine immunotherapy. Patients received preoperative, locoregional IRX-2 cytokine immunotherapy in a phase Ib study. This table comes from immunoSEQ multiplex PCR, and its TCRdb copy is limited to in-frame clones, with some not included. The data contain fewer than 30,000 clones, about 90% of them singletons. The CDR3 is 14 residues long. Germline V CDR1 and CDR2: MNHNY, SVGAGI (reference sequence). V lost 2 bases to trimming and J lost 3 bases, with 8 bases between them.

This TCR came from a human donor with breast cancer. This material was acquired from a patient treated with IRX-2 immunotherapy. The rearrangement uses TRBV6-6 and TRBJ1-5; D unclear. The CDR3 bases are TGTGCCAGCAGTTACGGCACCTTCAATCAGCCCCAGCATTTT. As protein: CASSYGTFNQPQHF.